These 11 T cell receptor beta chains originate from one sample sequenced in a study of blood T cell repertoires in COVID-19. Using immunoSEQ multiplex PCR, the repertoire was profiled, and TCRdb retains in-frame clones only, with some absent. This table has just over 80,000 clones, about 89% appearing once. Sequencing was done on a sample of PBMCs or T cells enriched from blood (not recorded which). These TCRs come from a woman aged 45-59 years with acute COVID-19.

The rearrangement links TRBV6-5 to TRBJ1-1; 7 bases line up with TRBD1. The CDR3 has 15 amino acids. Germline assignment: CDR1 MNHEY and CDR2 SVGAGI. J was trimmed by 4 bases and V by 8 bases; bases with no gene match: 13. The chain's CDR3 is CASRVHDRAITEAFF. The CDR3 nucleotides read TGTGCCAGCCGAGTTCACGACAGGGCGATCACTGAAGCTTTCTTT.

The rearrangement links TRBV11-1 to TRBJ2-7, with D perhaps TRBD1 (6 bases). In germline, CDR1 is SGHAT, CDR2 FQDESV (reference sequence). CDR3 size: 16 residues. V dropped 5 bases and J dropped 0 bases, with 17 bases sitting between them. The CDR3 spells CASSLVPGHSSYEQYF. The CDR3 coding sequence is TGTGCCAGCAGCCTTGTCCCGGGACACAGCTCCTACGAGCAGTACTTC.

CDR3 coding DNA: TGTGCCAGCAGTGAAGCTCCGGGACTAGCGGAGGTCTACGAGCAGTACTTC. It is translated as CASSEAPGLAEVYEQYF. The chain has TRBV6-1 and TRBJ2-7, with 11 bases that match TRBD2. V lost 0 bases to trimming and J lost 3 bases; unmatched junction nucleotides: 7. Germline V gene lookup returns CDR1 MNHNS and CDR2 SASEGT. The CDR3 length is 17 residues.

This clone was counted once. The V gene is TRBV6-5, the J gene TRBJ2-7, with 9 bases aligning to TRBD1. CDR1 is MNHEY and CDR2 is SVGAGI in the germline V gene. This CDR3 has 16 residues. Trimming cost V 0 bases and J 1 base; bases outside gene matches: 4. The DNA of the CDR3 is TGTGCCAGCAGTTACTCCTCCGGGACAGGGTCCTACGAGCAGTACTTC. Translating gives CASSYSSGTGSYEQYF.

The gene calls are TRBV6-5 and TRBJ2-1; D perhaps matches TRBD2 (7 bases). Trimming pared 6 bases from V and 4 bases from J, leaving 16 bases between. The CDR3 extends over 15 amino acids. Germline CDR1 reads MNHEY; CDR2 reads SVGAGI. CDR3 coding DNA: TGTGCCAGCAGACTGGGAGGGGGTCAGTACAATGAGCAGTTCTTC. It codes for CASRLGGGQYNEQFF.

The chain carries TRBV18 and TRBJ2-7, with D possibly being TRBD1 (5 bases). The CDR3 is made up of 14 amino acids. Per the germline V gene, CDR1 is KGHSH and CDR2 is LQKENI. Trimming took 0 bases from V and 2 from J, leaving 8 bases between them. CDR3 coding DNA: TGTGCCAGCTCACCACCGGCAGGGCCCTACGAGCAGTACTTC. This sequence encodes CASSPPAGPYEQYF.

This chain uses TRBV7-9 with TRBJ2-7; tentative D call: TRBD2 (5 bases). This CDR3 is 11 amino acids long. Between the trimmed V and J ends, which lost 3 bases and 6 bases, there was a span of 6 bases. Germline CDR1 SEHNR, CDR2 FQNEAQ (reference sequence). Here the CDR3 reads CASSLTTEQYF. The CDR3 DNA reads as TGTGCCAGCAGCTTGACTACCGAGCAGTACTTC.

The chain is built from TRBV5-1 and TRBJ1-6; TRBD1 agrees at 10 bases. The germline V gene has CDR1 SGHRS and CDR2 YFSETQ. Trimming removed 4 bases from V and 9 bases from J; junction bases left unmatched: 13. The CDR3 covers 17 residues. The DNA for the CDR3 is TGCGCCAGCAGCCTGGGAGGGACAGGGGCATCTTTTTCACCCCTCCACTTT. Translated, it gives CASSLGGTGASFSPLHF. The variable domain in full, with the rest retrieved from reference TRBV5-1 and TRBJ1-6, is KAGVTQTPRYLIKTRGQQVTLSCSPISGHRSVSWYQQTPGQGLQFLFEYFSETQRNKGNFPGRFSGRQFSNSRSEMNVSTLELGDSALYLCASSLGGTGASFSPLHFGNGTRLTVT.

The chain has TRBV9 and TRBJ2-2; weak D call: TRBD2 (6 bases). Germline lookup yields CDR1 SGDLS and CDR2 YYNGEE. There are 16 residues in the CDR3. Trimming left V 0 bases short and J 2 bases short, with 11 bases between. In nucleotides, the CDR3 is TGTGCCAGCAGCGTAGGTCGACTAGAAAACACCGGGGAGCTGTTTTTT. This translates into CASSVGRLENTGELFF. Filled out from reference TRBV9 and TRBJ2-2, the complete variable domain reads DSGVTQTPKHLITATGQRVTLRCSPRSGDLSVYWYQQSLDQGLQFLIQYYNGEERAKGNILERFSAQQFPDLHSELNLSSLELGDSALYFCASSVGRLENTGELFFGEGSRLTVL.

V usage is TRBV5-1 and J usage is TRBJ1-3; 9 bases line up with TRBD1. The germline V gene has CDR1 SGHRS and CDR2 YFSETQ. V dropped 5 bases and J dropped 5; count of bases not matched to a gene: 5. The CDR3 has 14 residues. The CDR3 bases are TGCGCCAGCAGTCCGGGACAGGGAAGAAACACCATATATTTT. This sequence encodes CASSPGQGRNTIYF.

The chain has TRBV10-3 and TRBJ2-7; D is perhaps TRBD2 (6 bases). Looked up from germline, CDR1 is ENHRY and CDR2 is SYGVKD. The CDR3 contains 12 residues. The ends were cut back, 4 bases at V and 7 bases at J, with 11 bases in the middle. CDR3 sequence reads: CAISVSGREQYF. CDR3 DNA sequence: TGTGCCATCAGTGTCTCGGGGAGGGAGCAGTACTTC.